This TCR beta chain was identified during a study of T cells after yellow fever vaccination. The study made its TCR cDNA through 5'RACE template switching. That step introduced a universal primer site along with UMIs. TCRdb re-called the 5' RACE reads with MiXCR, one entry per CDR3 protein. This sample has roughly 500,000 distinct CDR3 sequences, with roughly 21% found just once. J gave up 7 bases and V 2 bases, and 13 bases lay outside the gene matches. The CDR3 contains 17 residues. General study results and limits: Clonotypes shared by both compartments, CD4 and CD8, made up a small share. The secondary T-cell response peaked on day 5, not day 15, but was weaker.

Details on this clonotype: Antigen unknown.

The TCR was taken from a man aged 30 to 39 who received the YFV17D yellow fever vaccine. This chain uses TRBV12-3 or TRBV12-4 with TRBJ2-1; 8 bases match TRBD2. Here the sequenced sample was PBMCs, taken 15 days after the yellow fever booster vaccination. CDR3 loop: CASSLLAGSVRTNEQFF. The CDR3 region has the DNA TGTGCCAGCAGTTTACTAGCGGGCTCGGTCAGAACGAATGAGCAGTTCTTC.